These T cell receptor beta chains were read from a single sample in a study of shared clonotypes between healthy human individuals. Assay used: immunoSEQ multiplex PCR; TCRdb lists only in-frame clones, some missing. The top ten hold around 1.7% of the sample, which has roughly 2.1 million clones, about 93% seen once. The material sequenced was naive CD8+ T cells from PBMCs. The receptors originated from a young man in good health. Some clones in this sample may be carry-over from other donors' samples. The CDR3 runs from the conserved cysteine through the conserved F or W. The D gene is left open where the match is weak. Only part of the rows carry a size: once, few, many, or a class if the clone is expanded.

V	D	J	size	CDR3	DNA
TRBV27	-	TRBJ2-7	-	CASSSAVGDEQYF	TGTGCCAGCAGTTCCGCGGTTGGGGACGAGCAGTACTTC
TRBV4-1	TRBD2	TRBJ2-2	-	CASSLVGGVTGELFF	TGCGCCAGCAGCCTCGTGGGAGGGGTCACCGGGGAGCTGTTTTTT
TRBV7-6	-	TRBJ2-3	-	CASSLALGDTQYF	TGTGCCAGCAGCTTAGCGCTTGGAGATACGCAGTATTTT
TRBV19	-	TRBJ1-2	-	CASRLGPFNYGYTF	TGTGCCAGTAGATTGGGACCTTTTAACTATGGCTACACCTTC
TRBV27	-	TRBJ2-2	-	CASSFGGVTGELFF	TGTGCCAGCAGTTTCGGGGGAGTCACCGGGGAGCTGTTTTTT
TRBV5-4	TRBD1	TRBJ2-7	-	CASSLGGGGYEQYF	TGTGCCAGCAGCCTAGGGGGCGGCGGGTACGAGCAGTACTTC
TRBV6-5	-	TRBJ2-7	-	CASSSIGTSHEQYF	TGTGCCAGCAGTTCGATCGGGACATCACACGAGCAGTACTTC
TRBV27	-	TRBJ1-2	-	CASSFGARDYGYTF	TGTGCCAGCAGTTTTGGGGCCAGGGACTATGGCTACACCTTC
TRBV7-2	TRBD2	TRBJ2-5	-	CASDTSGGEETQYF	TGTGCCAGCGACACCAGCGGGGGAGAGGAGACCCAGTACTTC
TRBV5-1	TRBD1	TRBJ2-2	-	CASSSPRDRGQDGELFF	TGCGCCAGCAGCTCCCCCCGGGACAGGGGGCAGGACGGGGAGCTGTTTTTT
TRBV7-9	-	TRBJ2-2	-	CASKGLWTGELFF	TGTGCCAGCAAGGGTCTCTGGACCGGGGAGCTGTTTTTT
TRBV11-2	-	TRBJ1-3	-	CASSHTPGDRLGNTIYF	TGTGCCAGCAGCCACACACCTGGAGACCGTCTCGGAAACACCATATATTTT
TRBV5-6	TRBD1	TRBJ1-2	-	CASSTGAYGYTF	TGTGCCAGCAGCACAGGGGCCTATGGCTACACCTTC
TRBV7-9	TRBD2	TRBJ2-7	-	CASTSTRLADYEQYF	TGTGCCAGCACCTCAACTCGGCTAGCGGACTACGAGCAGTACTTC
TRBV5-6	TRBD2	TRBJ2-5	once	CASSLFLGGGPEETQYF	TGTGCCAGCAGCTTGTTCCTGGGGGGAGGGCCGGAGGAGACCCAGTACTTC
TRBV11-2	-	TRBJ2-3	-	CASSLASGQWGTDTQYF	TGTGCCAGCAGCTTAGCCTCTGGGCAATGGGGCACAGATACGCAGTATTTT
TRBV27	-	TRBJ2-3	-	CASSSWGDTQYF	TGTGCCAGCAGTTCGTGGGGGGATACGCAGTATTTT
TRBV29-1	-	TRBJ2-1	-	CSVEGGGVLDEQFF	TGCAGCGTTGAGGGGGGAGGTGTGCTCGATGAGCAGTTCTTC
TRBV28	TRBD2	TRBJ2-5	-	CASSSRSSVASGSKETQYF	TGTGCCAGCAGTTCTAGAAGTTCCGTGGCTAGCGGGAGTAAAGAGACCCAGTACTTC
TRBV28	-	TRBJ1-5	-	CASSLGAGAGQPQHF	TGTGCCAGCAGTTTGGGTGCAGGGGCGGGTCAGCCCCAGCATTTT
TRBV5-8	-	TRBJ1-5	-	CASSRDWTAWGQPQHF	TGTGCCAGCAGCCGCGACTGGACAGCGTGGGGTCAGCCCCAGCATTTT
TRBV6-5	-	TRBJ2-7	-	CASSALTGWGYEQYF	TGTGCCAGCAGTGCTCTTACCGGCTGGGGCTACGAGCAGTACTTC
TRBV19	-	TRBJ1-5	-	CASSRPRDWGQPQHF	TGTGCCAGTAGTCGCCCACGGGATTGGGGTCAGCCCCAGCATTTT
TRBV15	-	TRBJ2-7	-	CATSRDPESFYEQYF	TGTGCCACCAGCAGAGATCCTGAGTCCTTCTACGAGCAGTACTTC
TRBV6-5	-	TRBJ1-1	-	CASSEAGRQKAFF	TGTGCCAGCAGTGAAGCAGGTAGACAGAAGGCTTTCTTT
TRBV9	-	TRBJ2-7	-	CASSVGPSGVYEQYF	TGTGCCAGCAGCGTAGGGCCCAGCGGCGTTTACGAGCAGTACTTC
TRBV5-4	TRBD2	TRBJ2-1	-	CASSLGLAQFF	TGTGCCAGCAGCCTGGGACTAGCGCAGTTCTTC
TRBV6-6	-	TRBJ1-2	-	CASLDISYGYTF	TGTGCCAGCTTAGACATATCCTATGGCTACACCTTC
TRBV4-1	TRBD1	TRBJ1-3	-	CASSQGDVAGNTIYF	TGCGCCAGCTCCCAGGGGGATGTGGCTGGAAACACCATATATTTT
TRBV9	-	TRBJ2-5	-	CASSVGGTPQETQYF	TGTGCCAGCAGCGTAGGAGGGACACCCCAAGAGACCCAGTACTTC
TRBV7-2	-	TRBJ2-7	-	CASSPSRGGEQYF	TGTGCCAGCAGCCCTAGTAGAGGGGGCGAGCAGTACTTC
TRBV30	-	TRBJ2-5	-	CAWRGLVIKTQYF	TGTGCCTGGAGGGGACTCGTGATAAAGACCCAGTACTTC
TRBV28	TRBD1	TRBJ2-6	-	CASSFSQGTGPTGANVLTF	TGTGCCAGCAGTTTCTCTCAGGGGACAGGGCCAACTGGGGCCAACGTCCTGACTTTC
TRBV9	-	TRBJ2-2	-	CASSVAGSTGELFF	TGTGCCAGCAGCGTAGCGGGTAGCACCGGGGAGCTGTTTTTT
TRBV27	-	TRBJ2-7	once	CASSLSGSYEQYF	TGTGCCAGCAGTTTGAGCGGCAGCTACGAGCAGTACTTC
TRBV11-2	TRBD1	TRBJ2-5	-	CASRNRGPLQETQYF	TGTGCCAGCAGAAACAGGGGGCCCCTCCAAGAGACCCAGTACTTC
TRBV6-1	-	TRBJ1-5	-	CASSEALWQISNQPQHF	TGTGCCAGCAGTGAAGCCTTATGGCAGATAAGCAATCAGCCCCAGCATTTT
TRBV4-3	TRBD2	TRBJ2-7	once	CASSQALRGGSYEQYF	TGCGCCAGCAGCCAAGCCTTACGCGGGGGCTCCTACGAGCAGTACTTC
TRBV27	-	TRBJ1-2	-	CASSPPGGWGYTF	TGTGCCAGCAGTCCCCCCGGGGGTTGGGGCTACACCTTC
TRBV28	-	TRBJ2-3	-	CASRRPEIEYTQYF	TGTGCCAGCAGGAGACCGGAAATTGAGTATACGCAGTATTTT
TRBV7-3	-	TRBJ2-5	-	CASSLTGGRGRETQYF	TGTGCCAGCAGCTTAACAGGTGGCAGGGGAAGAGAGACCCAGTACTTC
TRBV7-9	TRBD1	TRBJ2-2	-	CASSDPPRDRVNTGELFF	TGTGCCAGCAGCGACCCACCTCGGGACAGGGTGAACACCGGGGAGCTGTTTTTT
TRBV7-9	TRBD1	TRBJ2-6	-	CASSPTGGSGANVLTF	TGTGCCAGCAGTCCCACAGGGGGCTCTGGGGCCAACGTCCTGACTTTC
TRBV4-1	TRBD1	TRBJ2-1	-	CASSRTGARNEQFF	TGCGCCAGCAGCCGGACAGGGGCCCGCAATGAGCAGTTCTTC
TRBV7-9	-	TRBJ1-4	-	CASSLVRGGVAEKLFF	TGTGCCAGCAGCTTAGTTCGAGGAGGGGTTGCTGAAAAACTGTTTTTT
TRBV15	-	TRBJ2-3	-	CATSRGGISTDTQYF	TGTGCCACCAGCCGGGGTGGCATCAGCACAGATACGCAGTATTTT
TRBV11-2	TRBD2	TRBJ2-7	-	CASSFLSGRVSEQYF	TGTGCCAGCAGCTTCCTAAGCGGGAGAGTTAGTGAGCAGTACTTC
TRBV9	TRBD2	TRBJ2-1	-	CASSQWTSGEYNEQFF	TGTGCCAGCAGCCAGTGGACTAGCGGGGAGTACAATGAGCAGTTCTTC
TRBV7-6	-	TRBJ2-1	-	CASSLESAGVKRYNEQFF	TGTGCCAGCAGCTTAGAGTCCGCCGGGGTCAAGAGGTACAATGAGCAGTTCTTC